Included here is one T cell receptor (beta chain) sequence, with context. Its antigen is not identified. This CDR3 comprises 15 residues. In germline, CDR1 is KGHSH, CDR2 LQKENI. V lost 6 bases, J lost 3 bases, and 17 bases lay in between. These data are taken from a study of cytomegalovirus exposure and HLA in healthy donors. At the level of the study: A prior analysis found about 110 million unique TCR beta sequences from 150 million to 200 million T cells. Study conclusions and caveats: In vitro experiments confirmed that three CMV-associated chains were specific for CMV antigens. A reported reduction in N-insertions relative to the approximately 670-donor mean was seen in an Asian-associated ancestry cluster in a later analysis.

The PCR had 60 Vbeta and 13 Jbeta primers. The protocol was immunoSEQ multiplex PCR, while the TCRdb copy is restricted to in-frame clones and leaves out a portion. The sample has 65,000 to 100,000 clones, 79% seen once. The rearrangement uses TRBV18 and TRBJ1-1; D is uncertain. Sequencing was carried out using PBMCs. This receptor was taken from a woman aged 35 to 49 in good health and CMV-seropositive. This CDR3 is CASSLSQVKDTEAFF. The DNA of the CDR3 is TGTGCCAGCTCTCTTTCCCAGGTAAAGGACACTGAAGCTTTCTTT.